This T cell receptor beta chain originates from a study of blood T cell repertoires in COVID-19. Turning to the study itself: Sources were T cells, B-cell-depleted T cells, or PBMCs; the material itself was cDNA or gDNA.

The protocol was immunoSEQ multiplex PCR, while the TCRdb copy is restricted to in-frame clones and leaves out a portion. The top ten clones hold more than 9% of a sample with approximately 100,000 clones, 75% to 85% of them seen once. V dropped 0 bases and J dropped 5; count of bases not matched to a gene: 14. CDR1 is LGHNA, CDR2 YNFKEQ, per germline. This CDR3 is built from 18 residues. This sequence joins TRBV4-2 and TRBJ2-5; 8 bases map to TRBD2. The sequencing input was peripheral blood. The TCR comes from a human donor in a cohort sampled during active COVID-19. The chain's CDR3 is CASSQEGSGRGVEETQYF. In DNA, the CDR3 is TGTGCCAGCAGCCAAGAAGGGTCCGGGCGGGGGGTCGAGGAGACCCAGTACTTC.